Presented here are 8 T cell receptor beta chains from one specimen sequenced in a study of blood T cell repertoires in COVID-19. TCRdb's table, derived via immunoSEQ multiplex PCR, lists solely in-frame clones and lacks some. The top ten clones hold roughly 6% of a sample with 300,000 to 400,000 clones, over 70% of them seen once. Specimen: peripheral blood. The receptors originated from a woman aged 50 to 65 with COVID-19, enrolled during active disease.

This chain uses TRBV29-1 with TRBJ1-2; tentatively, D is TRBD1 (5 bases). V was clipped by 6 bases and J by 0 bases, with 11 bases between them. The CDR3 loop spans 13 amino acids. Germline CDR1 is SQVTM and CDR2 is ANQGSEA. CDR3 nucleotide sequence: TGCAGCGTGACCTGGGGCACTAACTATGGCTACACCTTC. It translates to CSVTWGTNYGYTF.

This clone was counted only a few times. J is TRBJ2-2 and V is TRBV21-1; the D segment call TRBD1 is taken from the table without a DNA check. TRBV21-1 is a known pseudogene. The CDR3 has 11 amino acids. The CDR3 here is CGGQHTGELFF. The CDR3 bases are TGTGGTGGGCAGCACACCGGGGAGCTGTTTTTT.

This sequence joins TRBV7-2 and TRBJ1-1; 7 nucleotides match TRBD1. Germline lookup yields CDR1 SGHTA and CDR2 FQGNSA. There are 15 residues in the CDR3. V dropped 4 bases and J dropped 5; count of bases not matched to a gene: 10. DNA of the CDR3: TGTGCCAGCAGCTCCCGAATTTACAGGGGAACTGAAGCTTTCTTT. This gives the protein CASSSRIYRGTEAFF.

The chain is built from TRBV19 and TRBJ1-5; maybe TRBD1 (6 bases). The V gene lost 7 bases and the J gene lost 6 bases, with 19 bases spanning the gap. The CDR3 runs to 15 residues. Per germline, CDR1 LNHDA and CDR2 SQIVND (reference sequence). CDR3 bases: TGTGCCAGTACCGAACTGGGGGGGGCCAGTCAGCCCCAGCATTTT. It is translated as CASTELGGASQPQHF.

The rearrangement links TRBV3-1 (or the pseudogene TRBV3-2) to TRBJ1-2; D gene unclear. This CDR3 has 14 residues. The V and J ends lost 1 base and 4 bases respectively, with 10 bases between them. Germline CDR1 reads LGHDT; CDR2 reads YNNKEL (reference sequence). The CDR3 coding sequence is TGTGCCAGCAGCCAAGTTGGGCAACTCTATGGCTACACCTTC. This encodes CASSQVGQLYGYTF.

The V and J genes are TRBV18 and TRBJ2-3; 10 positions agree with TRBD1. The CDR3 sequence is 14 residues long. Germline lookup yields CDR1 KGHSH and CDR2 LQKENI. The V segment lost 5 bases and the J segment 4 bases; nucleotides outside the gene matches: 3. The CDR3 is CASSYGTGADTQYF. Here the CDR3 DNA reads TGTGCCAGCTCATATGGGACAGGGGCAGATACGCAGTATTTT.

The rearrangement uses TRBV11-2 and TRBJ2-2, with D tentatively TRBD2 (5 bases). The CDR3 extends over 15 amino acids. V shed 1 base and J shed 2 bases, with 8 bases lying between them. Germline-derived CDR1 and CDR2 are SGHAT and FQNNGV. The CDR3 region has the DNA TGTGCCAGCAGCTTAGCGGGGATAAACACCGGGGAGCTGTTTTTT. This encodes CASSLAGINTGELFF.

CDR3 region: CASSVGTRWEEKLFF. The CDR3 DNA follows: TGTGCCAGCAGCGTTGGGACAAGGTGGGAAGAAAAACTGTTTTTT. V and J are TRBV9 and TRBJ1-4; possibly TRBD1 for D (6 bases). The CDR3 has 15 residues. CDR1 and CDR2 from the germline V gene are SGDLS and YYNGEE. V was trimmed by 2 bases and J by 8 bases, leaving 16 bases between them.